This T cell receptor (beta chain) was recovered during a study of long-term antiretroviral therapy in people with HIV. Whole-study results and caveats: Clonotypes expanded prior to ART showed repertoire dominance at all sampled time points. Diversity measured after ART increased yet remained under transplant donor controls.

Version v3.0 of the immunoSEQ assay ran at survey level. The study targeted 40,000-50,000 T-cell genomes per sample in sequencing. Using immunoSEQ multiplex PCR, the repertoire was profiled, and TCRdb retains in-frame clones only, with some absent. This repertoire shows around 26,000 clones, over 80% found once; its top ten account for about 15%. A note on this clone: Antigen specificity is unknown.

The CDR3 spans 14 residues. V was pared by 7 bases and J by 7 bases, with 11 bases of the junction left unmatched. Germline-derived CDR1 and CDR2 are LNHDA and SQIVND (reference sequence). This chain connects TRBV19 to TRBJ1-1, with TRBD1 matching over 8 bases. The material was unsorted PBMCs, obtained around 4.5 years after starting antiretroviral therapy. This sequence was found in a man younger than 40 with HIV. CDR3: CASNFGQGGDEAFF. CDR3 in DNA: TGTGCCAGTAATTTCGGACAGGGCGGGGATGAAGCTTTCTTT.